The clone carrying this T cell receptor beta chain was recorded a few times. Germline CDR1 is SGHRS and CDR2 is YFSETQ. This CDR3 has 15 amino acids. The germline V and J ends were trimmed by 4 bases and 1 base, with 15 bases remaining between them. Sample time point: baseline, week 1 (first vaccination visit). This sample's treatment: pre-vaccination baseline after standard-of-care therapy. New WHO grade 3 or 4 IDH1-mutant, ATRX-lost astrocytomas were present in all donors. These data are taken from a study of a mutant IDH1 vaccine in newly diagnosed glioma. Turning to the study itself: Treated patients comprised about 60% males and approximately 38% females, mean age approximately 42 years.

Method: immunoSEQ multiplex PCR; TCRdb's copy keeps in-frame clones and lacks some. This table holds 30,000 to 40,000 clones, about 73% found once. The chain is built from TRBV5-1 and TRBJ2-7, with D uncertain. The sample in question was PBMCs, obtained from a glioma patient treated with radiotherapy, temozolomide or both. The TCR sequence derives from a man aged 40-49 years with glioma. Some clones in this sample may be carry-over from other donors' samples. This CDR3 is CASSPDRAWSYEQYF. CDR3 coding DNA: TGCGCCAGCAGCCCAGACCGAGCTTGGTCCTACGAGCAGTACTTC.